This passage covers 14 T cell receptor beta chains from one sample sequenced in a study of T cell changes during pregnancy in multiple sclerosis. Only in-frame clones appear in the TCRdb table, and some are missing; sequencing was by immunoSEQ multiplex PCR. The sample contains roughly 80,000 clones, 93% of which appear only once. The sample consisted of peripheral blood, taken in the second trimester of pregnancy. The source of these receptors is a female donor with multiple sclerosis, enrolled in a pregnancy study.

V gene TRBV25-1 combines with J gene TRBJ1-2; possibly TRBD1 for D (5 bases). Germline-derived CDR1 and CDR2 are MGHDK and SYGVNS. Trimming removed 1 base from V and 4 bases from J, with 13 bases in between. The CDR3 contains 15 residues. CDR3 sequence: CASSESSGGGYGYTF. DNA for the CDR3: TGTGCCAGCAGTGAATCTTCGGGGGGGGGCTATGGCTACACCTTC.

The rearrangement joins TRBV19 to TRBJ1-5; the match to TRBD1 covers 10 bases. CDR1 is LNHDA, CDR2 SQIVND, per germline (reference sequence). Germline trimming cut 4 bases from V and 4 bases from J; bases unmatched to any gene: 10. This CDR3 is 17 amino acids long. The CDR3 loop reads CASSSLRTDRGNQPQHF. The CDR3 DNA is TGTGCCAGTAGTAGCCTAAGAACGGACAGGGGGAATCAGCCCCAGCATTTT. Complete variable domain (other parts from reference TRBV19 and TRBJ1-5): DGGITQSPKYLFRKEGQNVTLSCEQNLNHDAMYWYRQDPGQGLRLIYYSQIVNDFQKGDIAEGYSVSREKKESFPLTVTSAQKNPTAFYLCASSSLRTDRGNQPQHFGDGTRLSIL.

The chain has TRBV5-1 and TRBJ2-3; tentatively, D is TRBD2 (5 bases). The germline V and J ends were trimmed by 0 bases and 4 bases, with 9 bases remaining between them. This CDR3 has 14 amino acids. Germline V gene sequence: CDR1 SGHRS, CDR2 YFSETQ. The CDR3 reads CASSLAGVSDTQYF. CDR3 nucleotide sequence: TGCGCCAGCAGCTTGGCCGGGGTTTCAGATACGCAGTATTTT.

This chain connects TRBV10-3 to TRBJ1-1; TRBD1 agrees at 9 bases. V dropped 0 bases and J dropped 10; count of bases not matched to a gene: 15. CDR1 and CDR2 (germline): ENHRY, SYGVKD. This CDR3 spans 17 amino acids. The CDR3 sequence is CAISESKIGSVQGAAFF. DNA for the CDR3: TGTGCCATCAGTGAGTCTAAAATCGGGAGCGTACAGGGGGCAGCTTTCTTT.

V gene TRBV5-1 combines with J gene TRBJ2-5, with D tentatively TRBD2 (6 bases). This CDR3 has 13 residues. Trimming stripped 5 bases from V and 3 bases from J, with 11 bases between. Germline values: CDR1 SGHRS, CDR2 YFSETQ. The DNA of the CDR3 is TGCGCCAGCAGTGAGCCGGGGGAAGAGACCCAGTACTTC. Its protein product is CASSEPGEETQYF. The full variable domain, in which reference TRBV5-1 and TRBJ2-5 provide the parts outside the CDR3, is KAGVTQTPRYLIKTRGQQVTLSCSPISGHRSVSWYQQTPGQGLQFLFEYFSETQRNKGNFPGRFSGRQFSNSRSEMNVSTLELGDSALYLCASSEPGEETQYFGPGTRLLVL.

This chain connects TRBV6-6 to TRBJ2-2, with 7 bases identical to TRBD1. This CDR3 has 15 amino acids. Looked up from germline, CDR1 is MNHNY and CDR2 is SVGAGI (reference sequence). The trim removed 10 bases at V and 2 bases at J, leaving 10 bases unmatched. The CDR3 DNA sequence: TGTGCCACGATCGGGCGACAGGGTAACACCGGGGAGCTGTTTTTT. The encoded protein is CATIGRQGNTGELFF.

The gene calls are TRBV5-1 and TRBJ1-1, with a tentative D call TRBD1 (6 bases). Germline V gene data show CDR1 as SGHRS and CDR2 as YFSETQ. The CDR3 runs to 16 residues. The V end was cut by 1 base, the J end by 3 bases, with 16 bases between. The CDR3 nucleotides read TGCGCCAGCAGCTTGTTGGCAGGGGCGGCGGACACTGAAGCTTTCTTT. Its protein product is CASSLLAGAADTEAFF.

V is TRBV5-6 and J is TRBJ2-2; the match to TRBD1 covers 7 bases. The CDR3 is 17 residues long. Germline V gene sequence: CDR1 SGHDT, CDR2 YYEEEE. After removal of 3 bases from V and 1 base from J, the junction contained 9 bases not matched to a gene. The CDR3 sequence is CASSSSRTGVNTGELFF. CDR3 nucleotides: TGTGCCAGCAGCTCATCCAGGACAGGAGTGAACACCGGGGAGCTGTTTTTT.

The chain joins TRBV5-8 to TRBJ1-2; TRBD1 matches 7 bases. V was clipped by 5 bases and J by 1 base; unmatched bases: 17. CDR3 size: 18 residues. The germline CDR1 and CDR2 sequences are SGHTS and YDEGEE. The CDR3 DNA reads as TGTGCCAGCAGTCAGCAGGGGGAGAAGAGCGTGGTTAACTATGGCTACACCTTC. It yields the protein CASSQQGEKSVVNYGYTF.

This clone was counted between two and nine times. The V and J genes are TRBV5-4 and TRBJ2-2, with TRBD2 identical over 9 bases. The trim removed 4 bases at V and 5 bases at J, leaving 12 bases unmatched. Germline V gene lookup returns CDR1 SGHNT and CDR2 YYREEE (reference sequence). The CDR3 loop spans 17 amino acids. The CDR3 DNA reads as TGTGCCAGCAGCGATCCAGAAAGTAGCGGGAGAACCGGGGAGCTGTTTTTT. Its translation is CASSDPESSGRTGELFF.

The chain links TRBV6-1 to TRBJ2-3; D remains unclear. The germline V and J ends were trimmed by 4 bases and 1 base, with 15 bases remaining between them. The CDR3 length is 16 residues. Germline loops: CDR1 MNHNS, CDR2 SASEGT. The CDR3 loop is CASSAPLRFGTDTQYF. CDR3 nucleotides: TGTGCCAGCAGTGCCCCCCTACGCTTCGGCACAGATACGCAGTATTTT.

This chain connects TRBV7-3 to TRBJ2-1; D is unresolved. The CDR3 length is 13 residues. Trimming took 1 base from V and 6 from J, leaving 7 bases between them. CDR1 SGHTA and CDR2 FQGTGA come from the germline V gene. CDR3 sequence (DNA): TGTGCCAGCAGCTTAAGACTGGCCAATGAGCAGTTCTTC. This sequence encodes CASSLRLANEQFF.

The V call is TRBV10-2, the J call TRBJ2-1; tentative D call: TRBD1 (5 bases). This CDR3 is built from 11 residues. V was trimmed by 6 bases and J by 5 bases, leaving 5 bases between them. Germline loops: CDR1 WSHSY, CDR2 SAAADI. CDR3 sequence: CASRQDNEQFF. In DNA, the CDR3 is TGCGCCAGCAGACAGGACAATGAGCAGTTCTTC.

This chain uses TRBV25-1 with TRBJ1-2, with 10 bases matching TRBD1. CDR1 is MGHDK and CDR2 is SYGVNS in the germline V gene. V lost 3 bases to trimming and J lost 6 bases; unmatched junction nucleotides: 16. This CDR3 is 18 amino acids long. CDR3 nucleotide sequence: TGTGCCAGCAGTGATCTGACAAACCGTCGGACAGGGGGGGATGGCTACACCTTC. Residues: CASSDLTNRRTGGDGYTF.